Sequencing of this T cell receptor (beta chain) was carried out in a study of cytomegalovirus exposure and HLA in healthy donors. Study conclusions and caveats: An observed cluster of highly shared sequence variants was recorded as a likely sequencing artifact.

Germline V CDR1 and CDR2: SGHNT, YYREEE (reference sequence). This CDR3 is 15 amino acids long. V was clipped by 0 bases and J by 11 bases, with 20 bases between them. Amplification used 60 Vbeta primers and 13 Jbeta primers. Some clones are missing from TCRdb's copy, which holds only in-frame ones; the method was immunoSEQ multiplex PCR. The repertoire includes 150,000 to 200,000 clones, roughly 78% of them detected once, and 0.69% sits in the top ten. Of note for this clone: What it binds is not known.

The chain is built from TRBV5-4 and TRBJ1-1; D remains ambiguous. This receptor was obtained from a woman in her forties in good health and CMV-seronegative. Sequencing used PBMCs. The CDR3 DNA is TGTGCCAGCAGCTTGGAACCAATGGGTAGTCGCGGGGCTTTCTTT. It translates to CASSLEPMGSRGAFF.